The 14 T cell receptor beta chains below come from one sample, sequenced in a study of T cell changes during pregnancy in multiple sclerosis (dated by TCRdb to between 2017 and 2020). Libraries were built with the immunoSEQ multiplex PCR assay. TCRdb retrieved this table from immuneACCESS and kept in-frame rearrangements only. Not all clones are present; in checked studies, unresolved V genes account for under half, and no reason is known for the remainder. This sample lists tens of thousands of clones; just over 90% were detected once. The ten largest clones add up to around 0.75% of the sample. The starting material was peripheral blood, obtained in the second trimester of pregnancy. Every receptor here comes from a female donor in good health, enrolled as a control in a pregnancy study.

The V gene is TRBV11-3, the J gene TRBJ1-2; the D is unclear. Germline-derived CDR1 and CDR2 are SGHNT and YENEEA. Trimming shortened V by 0 bases and J by 0 bases, and 2 bases separated the two germline ends. The CDR3 has 13 residues. The CDR3: CASSLDTNYGYTF. CDR3 sequence (DNA): TGTGCCAGCAGCTTAGACACTAACTATGGCTACACCTTC.

The chain joins TRBV4-3 to TRBJ2-2, with a tentative D call TRBD1 (6 bases). Trimming shortened V by 3 bases and J by 3 bases, and 11 bases separated the two germline ends. There are 15 residues in the CDR3. Germline V lookup: CDR1 LGHNA, CDR2 YSLEER. Here the CDR3 DNA reads TGCGCCAGCAGCCAGAACAGGGTGGACACCGGGGAGCTGTTTTTT. It translates to CASSQNRVDTGELFF.

This clone is a singleton in its sample. The gene calls are TRBV19 and TRBJ1-2; D call uncertain. The length of the CDR3 is 15 residues. Germline loops: CDR1 LNHDA, CDR2 SQIVND (reference sequence). Trimming removed 3 bases from V and 2 bases from J, with 13 bases in between. CDR3 region: CASSIPQPSNYGYTF. The CDR3 DNA reads TGTGCCAGTAGTATCCCACAGCCCTCCAACTATGGCTACACCTTC.

Only one count was recorded for this clone. The V call is TRBV9, the J call TRBJ2-7; 8 bases agree with TRBD2. The V gene's germline CDR1 is SGDLS and CDR2 YYNGEE. Losses at the gene ends were 0 bases for V and 2 bases for J; bases not matched to a gene: 4. There are 15 residues in the CDR3. The CDR3 coding sequence is TGTGCCAGCAGCGTAGGGACTAGCTCAGCCTACGAGCAGTACTTC. Protein product: CASSVGTSSAYEQYF.

V and J are TRBV5-6 and TRBJ2-3; 13 bases agree with TRBD2. The CDR3 length is 15 residues. Trimming at V came to 3 bases and at J to 7 bases, leaving 5 bases not matched to a gene. CDR1 SGHDT and CDR2 YYEEEE come from the germline V gene. The DNA of the CDR3 is TGTGCCAGCAGCTGGACGGGACTAGCGGGGAATACGCAGTATTTT. This gives the protein CASSWTGLAGNTQYF.

This chain uses TRBV7-2 with TRBJ1-1; D may be TRBD1 (6 bases). V lost 6 bases and J 1 base, leaving 18 bases between the germline ends. The CDR3 consists of 16 residues. Germline V gene lookup returns CDR1 SGHTA and CDR2 FQGNSA. The CDR3 is CASRIDRSWANTEAFF. In DNA, the CDR3 is TGTGCCAGCAGAATTGACAGGAGTTGGGCGAACACTGAAGCTTTCTTT.

This clone was seen only once. V gene TRBV2 combines with J gene TRBJ2-1; D is perhaps TRBD1 (5 bases). V was clipped by 6 bases and J by 13 bases, with 13 bases between them. The CDR3 is 11 amino acids. From germline, CDR1 is SNHLY and CDR2 FYNNEI. The CDR3 nucleotides read TGTGCCAGCAGGTGGGGCGGTAGTCAGTTCTTC. Translated: CASRWGGSQFF.

The rearrangement links TRBV5-1 to TRBJ2-2; possibly TRBD2 for D (5 bases). The CDR3 covers 14 residues. Trimming left V 0 bases short and J 6 bases short, with 9 bases between. Germline V gives CDR1 SGHRS, CDR2 YFSETQ. DNA of the CDR3: TGCGCCAGCAGCTTGGACAGCGGCGCCGGGGAGCTGTTTTTT. This gives the protein CASSLDSGAGELFF.

This chain links TRBV7-2 with TRBJ2-3; no firm D call. Germline-derived CDR1 and CDR2 are SGHTA and FQGNSA. The CDR3 sequence is 13 residues long. V lost 5 bases, J lost 3 bases, and 9 bases lay in between. The CDR3 nucleotides read TGTGCCAGCAGCCCGATACTTACAGATACGCAGTATTTT. It codes for CASSPILTDTQYF.

V is TRBV30 and J is TRBJ1-3, with D unclear. V was shortened by 0 bases and J by 4 bases, with 13 bases between the two germline ends. The CDR3 consists of 15 residues. Germline loops: CDR1 GTSNPN, CDR2 SVGIG (reference sequence). In DNA form, the CDR3 reads TGTGCCTGGAGTGTACTAGAGGGTTTCGGAAACACCATATATTTT. Protein product: CAWSVLEGFGNTIYF.

The rearrangement uses TRBV5-1 and TRBJ1-2; possible D gene TRBD1, 6 bases. Trimming removed 0 bases at V and 5 bases at J, with 8 bases between. The CDR3 sequence is 13 residues long. The germline V gene has CDR1 SGHRS and CDR2 YFSETQ. The chain's CDR3 is CASSLEQGYGYTF. CDR3 nucleotides: TGCGCCAGCAGCTTGGAACAGGGTTATGGCTACACCTTC.

V and J are TRBV6-5 and TRBJ2-7; 12 nucleotides match TRBD2. The CDR3 length is 15 residues. Trimming at V came to 2 bases and at J to 3 bases, leaving 2 bases not matched to a gene. CDR1 is MNHEY and CDR2 is SVGAGI in the germline V gene. The CDR3 protein is CASSYGLAGSYEQYF. The CDR3 nucleotides read TGTGCCAGCAGTTACGGACTAGCGGGGAGCTACGAGCAGTACTTC.

The chain is built from TRBV4-2 and TRBJ1-1; tentative D call: TRBD1 (5 bases). CDR3 length equals 17 residues. The V and J ends lost 4 bases and 1 base respectively, with 19 bases between them. CDR1 and CDR2 (germline): LGHNA, YNFKEQ. CDR3 residues: CASSPGGGLTANTEAFF. As DNA, the CDR3 is TGTGCCAGCAGCCCGGGCGGGGGACTGACAGCGAACACTGAAGCTTTCTTT.

This sequence joins TRBV7-9 and TRBJ1-1; the D gene is possibly TRBD1 (5 bases). CDR1 and CDR2 from the germline V gene are SEHNR and FQNEAQ (reference sequence). Trimming stripped 2 bases from V and 5 bases from J, with 9 bases between. This CDR3 has 13 residues. CDR3 sequence: CASSLRQFTEAFF. The DNA for the CDR3 is TGTGCCAGCAGCTTACGACAGTTTACTGAAGCTTTCTTT.